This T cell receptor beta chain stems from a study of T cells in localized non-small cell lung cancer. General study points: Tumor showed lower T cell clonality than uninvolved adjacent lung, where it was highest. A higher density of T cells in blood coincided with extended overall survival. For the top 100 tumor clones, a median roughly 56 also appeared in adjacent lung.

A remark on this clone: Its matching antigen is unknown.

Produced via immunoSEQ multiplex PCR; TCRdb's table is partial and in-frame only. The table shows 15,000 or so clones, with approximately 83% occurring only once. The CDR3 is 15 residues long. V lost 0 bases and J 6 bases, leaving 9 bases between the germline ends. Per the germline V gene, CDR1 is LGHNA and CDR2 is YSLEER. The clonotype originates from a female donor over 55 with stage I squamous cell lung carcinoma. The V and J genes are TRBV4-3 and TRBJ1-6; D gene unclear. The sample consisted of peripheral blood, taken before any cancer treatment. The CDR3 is CASSQDTVSNSPLHF. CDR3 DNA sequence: TGCGCCAGCAGCCAAGATACAGTCTCTAATTCACCCCTCCACTTT.